This entry lists 8 T cell receptor beta chains sequenced from one sample in a study of blood T cell repertoires in COVID-19. The protocol was immunoSEQ multiplex PCR, while the TCRdb copy is restricted to in-frame clones and leaves out a portion. The sample includes 300,000 to 450,000 clones, more than 85% seen only once; the top ten take about 2.9%. Sequencing was carried out using peripheral blood. Receptors were obtained from a human donor in a cohort sampled during active COVID-19.

The J gene is TRBJ2-5, the V gene TRBV9; 9 nucleotides agree with TRBD2. The CDR3 length is 16 residues. CDR1 is SGDLS, CDR2 YYNGEE, per germline. V shed 2 bases, J shed 4 bases, and the junction held 9 bases outside the gene matches. CDR3: CASSVSSGRSSETQYF. CDR3 DNA sequence: TGTGCCAGCAGCGTTAGTAGCGGGAGAAGTTCAGAGACCCAGTACTTC.

The chain uses TRBV4-1 and TRBJ2-3, with D possibly matching TRBD2 (5 bases). V was shortened by 4 bases and J by 3 bases, with 11 bases between the two germline ends. The CDR3 runs 14 residues. CDR1 is MGHRA and CDR2 is YSYEKL in the germline V gene. CDR3 in DNA: TGCGCCAGCAGCCTAGTTCCGGGAACAGATACGCAGTATTTT. Translating gives CASSLVPGTDTQYF.

The chain is built from TRBV10-3 and TRBJ2-2; unclear D gene. The CDR3 has 14 residues. V lost 4 bases and J 2 bases, leaving 8 bases between the germline ends. The germline V gene has CDR1 ENHRY and CDR2 SYGVKD. In nucleotides, the CDR3 is TGTGCCATCAGTGGCTCCACTAACACCGGGGAGCTGTTTTTT. Protein sequence: CAISGSTNTGELFF.

V and J are TRBV3-1 (or the pseudogene TRBV3-2) and TRBJ2-1; possible D gene TRBD1, 6 bases. Looked up from germline, CDR1 is LGHDT and CDR2 is YNNKEL (reference sequence). CDR3 size: 15 residues. Trimming left V 8 bases short and J 6 bases short, with 20 bases between. The CDR3: CASQPIMGAGNEQFF. In DNA, the CDR3 is TGTGCCAGCCAGCCAATTATGGGGGCCGGCAATGAGCAGTTCTTC.

This CDR3 reads CASSEARDSPQYF. The DNA of the CDR3 is TGTGCCAGCAGTGAAGCACGGGACTCTCCTCAGTATTTT. The rearrangement links TRBV6-1 to TRBJ2-3, with D maybe TRBD2 (6 bases). V was pared by 0 bases and J by 12 bases, with 13 bases between. This CDR3 has 13 residues. The V gene's germline CDR1 is MNHNS and CDR2 SASEGT.

In DNA form, the CDR3 reads TGTGCCAGCAGCCGAGGACTAGGTGGGGCCTACGAGCAGTACTTC. Translated: CASSRGLGGAYEQYF. This chain connects TRBV14 to TRBJ2-7, with 7 bases fitting TRBD2. CDR3 length equals 15 residues. Per the germline V gene, CDR1 is SGHDN and CDR2 is FVKESK. After removal of 4 bases from V and 2 bases from J, the junction contained 8 bases not matched to a gene.

The chain links TRBV28 to TRBJ2-7; the match to TRBD2 covers 9 bases. Per the germline V gene, CDR1 is MDHEN and CDR2 is SYDVKM. V shed 6 bases, J shed 1 base, and the junction held 7 bases outside the gene matches. This CDR3 has 15 amino acids. The CDR3 DNA follows: TGTGCCAGCAGACCCCCGGGACTAGCTTCCTACGAGCAGTACTTC. Translated: CASRPPGLASYEQYF.

The CDR3 sequence is CSVDDPGQSNYGYTF. The CDR3 coding sequence is TGCAGCGTTGACGATCCGGGACAGAGTAACTATGGCTACACCTTC. V gene TRBV29-1 combines with J gene TRBJ1-2; TRBD1 aligns across 7 bases. This CDR3 spans 15 amino acids. The J segment lost 1 base and the V segment lost 3 bases, leaving 8 bases of the junction unmatched. CDR1 is SQVTM, CDR2 ANQGSEA, per germline.